The clone carrying this T cell receptor (beta chain) is a singleton in its sample. Original processing notes: Reference gene primer amplification yielded estimated nucleated cell counts. Sequencing was performed with immunoSEQ multiplex PCR; in TCRdb, only in-frame clones are kept and a portion is missing. The D gene and trimming were derived from the DNA, and the V and J assignments and clone size from that table. Here the sample spans some 290,000 clones, nearly 90% being singletons. Losses at the gene ends were 4 bases for V and 3 bases for J; bases not matched to a gene: 3. The CDR3 covers 13 residues. Germline CDR1 SGHNT, CDR2 YYREEE (reference sequence). This record belongs to a study of blood T cell repertoires in COVID-19.

Sequencing was done on a sample of peripheral blood. The J gene is TRBJ1-1, the V gene TRBV5-4; TRBD1 matches 7 bases. The clonotype originates from a woman aged 40 to 50 with COVID-19, enrolled during active disease. The CDR3 loop reads CASSKGQHTEAFF. The CDR3 DNA sequence: TGTGCCAGCAGCAAGGGACAGCACACTGAAGCTTTCTTT. The full variable domain, its missing parts supplied by reference TRBV5-4 and TRBJ1-1, is ETGVTQSPTHLIKTRGQQVTLRCSSQSGHNTVSWYQQALGQGPQFIFQYYREEENGRGNFPPRFSGLQFPNYSSELNVNALELDDSALYLCASSKGQHTEAFFGQGTRLTVV.